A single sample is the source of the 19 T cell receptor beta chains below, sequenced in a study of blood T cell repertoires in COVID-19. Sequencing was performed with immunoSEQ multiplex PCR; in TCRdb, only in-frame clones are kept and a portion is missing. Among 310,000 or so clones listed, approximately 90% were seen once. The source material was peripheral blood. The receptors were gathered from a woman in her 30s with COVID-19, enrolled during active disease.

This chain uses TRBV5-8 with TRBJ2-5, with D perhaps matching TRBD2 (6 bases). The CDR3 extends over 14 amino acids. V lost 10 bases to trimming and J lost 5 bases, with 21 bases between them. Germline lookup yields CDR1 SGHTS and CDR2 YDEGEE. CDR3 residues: CAARLVGVSETQYF. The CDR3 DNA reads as TGTGCCGCCAGACTAGTCGGGGTTTCGGAGACCCAGTACTTC.

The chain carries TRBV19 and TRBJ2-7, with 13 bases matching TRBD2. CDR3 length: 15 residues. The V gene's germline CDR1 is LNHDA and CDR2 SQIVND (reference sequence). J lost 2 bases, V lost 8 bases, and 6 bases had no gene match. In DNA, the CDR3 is TGTGCCAGTGCGGCCGGGACTAGCGGGACCTACGAGCAGTACTTC. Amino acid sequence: CASAAGTSGTYEQYF.

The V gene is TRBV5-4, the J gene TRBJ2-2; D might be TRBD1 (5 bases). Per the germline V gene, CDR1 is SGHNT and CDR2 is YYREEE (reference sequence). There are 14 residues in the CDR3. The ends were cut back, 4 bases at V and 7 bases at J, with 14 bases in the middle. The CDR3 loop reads CASSLDTPRGELFF. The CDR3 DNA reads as TGTGCCAGCAGCCTGGACACCCCCCGCGGGGAGCTGTTTTTT.

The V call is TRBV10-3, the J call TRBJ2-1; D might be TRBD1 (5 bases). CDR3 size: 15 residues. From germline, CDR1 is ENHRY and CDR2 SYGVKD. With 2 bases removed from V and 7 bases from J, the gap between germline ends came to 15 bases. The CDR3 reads CAISETQDILNEQFF. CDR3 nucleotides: TGTGCCATCAGTGAGACCCAGGACATTCTGAATGAGCAGTTCTTC.

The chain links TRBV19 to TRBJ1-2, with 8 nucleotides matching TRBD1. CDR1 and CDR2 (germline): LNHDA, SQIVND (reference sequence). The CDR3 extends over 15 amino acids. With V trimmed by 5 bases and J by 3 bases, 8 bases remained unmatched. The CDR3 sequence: CASSGDRGSYYGYTF. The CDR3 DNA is TGTGCCAGTAGTGGAGACAGGGGATCATACTATGGCTACACCTTC. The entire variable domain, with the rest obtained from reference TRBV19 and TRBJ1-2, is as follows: DGGITQSPKYLFRKEGQNVTLSCEQNLNHDAMYWYRQDPGQGLRLIYYSQIVNDFQKGDIAEGYSVSREKKESFPLTVTSAQKNPTAFYLCASSGDRGSYYGYTFGSGTRLTVV.

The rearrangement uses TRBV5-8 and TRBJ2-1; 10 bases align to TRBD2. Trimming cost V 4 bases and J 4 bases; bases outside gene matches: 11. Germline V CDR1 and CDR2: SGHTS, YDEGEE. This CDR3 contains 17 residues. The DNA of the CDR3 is TGTGCCAGCAGCGCCTTCCTCGGACTAGCGGAATACAATGAGCAGTTCTTC. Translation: CASSAFLGLAEYNEQFF.

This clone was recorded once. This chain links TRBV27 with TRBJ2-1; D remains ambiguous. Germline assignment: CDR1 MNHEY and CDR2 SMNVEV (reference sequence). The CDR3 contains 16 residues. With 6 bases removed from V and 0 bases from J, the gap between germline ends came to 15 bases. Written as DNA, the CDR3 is TGTGCCAGCAGACCTCTTTCGCGGAGCTCCTACAATGAGCAGTTCTTC. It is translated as CASRPLSRSSYNEQFF.

CDR3 in DNA: TGTGCCAGTAAGACAGGGGGGACGAACACTGAAGCTTTCTTT. Amino acids: CASKTGGTNTEAFF. The rearrangement uses TRBV19 and TRBJ1-1; 9 bases map to TRBD1. The V gene's germline CDR1 is LNHDA and CDR2 SQIVND (reference sequence). The CDR3 totals 14 residues. V lost 7 bases to trimming and J lost 1 base; unmatched junction nucleotides: 4.

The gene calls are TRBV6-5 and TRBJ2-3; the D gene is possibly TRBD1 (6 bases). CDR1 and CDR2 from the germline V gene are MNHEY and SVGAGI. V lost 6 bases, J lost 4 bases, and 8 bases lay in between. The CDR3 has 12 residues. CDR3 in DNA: TGTGCCAGCAGGGACAGTGCAGATACGCAGTATTTT. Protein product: CASRDSADTQYF.

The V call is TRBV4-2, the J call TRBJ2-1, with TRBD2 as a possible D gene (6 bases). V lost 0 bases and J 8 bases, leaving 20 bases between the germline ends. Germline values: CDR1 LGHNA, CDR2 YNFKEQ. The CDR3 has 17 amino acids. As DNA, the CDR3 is TGTGCCAGCAGCCAAGAGGAGTCTAGCGAGAGGGTCTATGAGCAGTTCTTC. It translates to CASSQEESSERVYEQFF.

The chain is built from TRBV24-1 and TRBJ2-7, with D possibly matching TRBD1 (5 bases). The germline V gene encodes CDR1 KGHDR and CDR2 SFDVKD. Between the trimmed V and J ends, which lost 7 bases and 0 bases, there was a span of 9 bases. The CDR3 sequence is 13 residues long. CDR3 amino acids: CATRQEFSYEQYF. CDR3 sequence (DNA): TGTGCCACCAGACAGGAGTTCTCCTACGAGCAGTACTTC.

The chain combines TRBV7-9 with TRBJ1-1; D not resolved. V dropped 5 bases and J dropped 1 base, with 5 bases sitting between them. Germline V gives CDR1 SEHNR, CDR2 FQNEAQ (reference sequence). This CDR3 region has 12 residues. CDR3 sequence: CASSRGNTEAFF. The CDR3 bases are TGTGCCAGCAGCAGAGGGAACACTGAAGCTTTCTTT.

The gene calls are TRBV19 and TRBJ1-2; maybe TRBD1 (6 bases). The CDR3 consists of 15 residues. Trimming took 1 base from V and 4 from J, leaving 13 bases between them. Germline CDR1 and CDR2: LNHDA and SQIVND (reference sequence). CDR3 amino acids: CASSIGDRTSYGYTF. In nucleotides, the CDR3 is TGTGCCAGTAGTATAGGAGACAGGACCTCCTATGGCTACACCTTC.

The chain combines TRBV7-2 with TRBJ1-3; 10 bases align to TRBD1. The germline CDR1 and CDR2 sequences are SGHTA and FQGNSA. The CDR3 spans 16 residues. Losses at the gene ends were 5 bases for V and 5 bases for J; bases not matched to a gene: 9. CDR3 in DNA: TGTGCCAGCAGCGAGGGACAGGGGCGAAGTAGAAACACCATATATTTT. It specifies CASSEGQGRSRNTIYF.

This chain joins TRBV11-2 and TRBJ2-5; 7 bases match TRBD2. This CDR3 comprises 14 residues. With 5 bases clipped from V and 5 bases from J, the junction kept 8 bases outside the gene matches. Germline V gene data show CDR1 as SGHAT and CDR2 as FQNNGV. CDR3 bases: TGTGCCAGCAGCCAACTGGGGGGGAGGGAGACCCAGTACTTC. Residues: CASSQLGGRETQYF.

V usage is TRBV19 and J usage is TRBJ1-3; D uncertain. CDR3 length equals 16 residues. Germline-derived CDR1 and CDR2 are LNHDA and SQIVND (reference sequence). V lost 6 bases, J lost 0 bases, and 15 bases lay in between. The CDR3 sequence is CASSEFTSHSGNTIYF. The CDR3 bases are TGTGCCAGTAGCGAATTTACTAGTCACTCTGGAAACACCATATATTTT.

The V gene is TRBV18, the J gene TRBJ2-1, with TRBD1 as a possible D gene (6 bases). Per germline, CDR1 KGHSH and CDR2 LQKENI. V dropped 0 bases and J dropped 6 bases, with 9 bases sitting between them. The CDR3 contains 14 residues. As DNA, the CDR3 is TGTGCCAGCTCACCACCGACAGGAAGCAATGAGCAGTTCTTC. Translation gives CASSPPTGSNEQFF. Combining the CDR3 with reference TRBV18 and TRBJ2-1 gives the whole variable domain NAGVMQNPRHLVRRRGQEARLRCSPMKGHSHVYWYRQLPEEGLKFMVYLQKENIIDESGMPKERFSAEFPKEGPSILRIQQVVRGDSAAYFCASSPPTGSNEQFFGPGTRLTVL.

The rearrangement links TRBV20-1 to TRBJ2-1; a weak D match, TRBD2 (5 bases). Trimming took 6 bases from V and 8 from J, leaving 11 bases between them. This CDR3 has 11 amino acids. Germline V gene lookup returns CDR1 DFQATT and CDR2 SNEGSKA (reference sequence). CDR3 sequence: CSAPWRHEQFF. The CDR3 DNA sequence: TGCAGTGCCCCTTGGAGGCATGAGCAGTTCTTC.

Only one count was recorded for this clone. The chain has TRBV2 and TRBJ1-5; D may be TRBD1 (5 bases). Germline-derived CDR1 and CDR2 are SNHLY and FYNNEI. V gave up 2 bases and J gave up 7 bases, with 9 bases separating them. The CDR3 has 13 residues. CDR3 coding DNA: TGTGCCAGCAGTGAACAGGGAAGCCAGCCCCAGCATTTT. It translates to CASSEQGSQPQHF.